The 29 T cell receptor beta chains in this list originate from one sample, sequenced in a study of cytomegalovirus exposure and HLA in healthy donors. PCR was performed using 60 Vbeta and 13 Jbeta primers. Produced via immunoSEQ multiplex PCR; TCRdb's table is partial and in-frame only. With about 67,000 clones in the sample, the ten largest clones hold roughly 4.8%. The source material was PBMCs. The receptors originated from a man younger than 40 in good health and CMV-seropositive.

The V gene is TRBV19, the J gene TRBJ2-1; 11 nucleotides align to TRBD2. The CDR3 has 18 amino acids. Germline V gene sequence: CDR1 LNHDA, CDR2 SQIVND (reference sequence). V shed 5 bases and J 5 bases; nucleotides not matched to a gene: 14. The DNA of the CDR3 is TGTGCCAGTAGTTACCGGAGTAGCGGGAGGGCCAAAGACAATGAGCAGTTCTTC. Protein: CASSYRSSGRAKDNEQFF.

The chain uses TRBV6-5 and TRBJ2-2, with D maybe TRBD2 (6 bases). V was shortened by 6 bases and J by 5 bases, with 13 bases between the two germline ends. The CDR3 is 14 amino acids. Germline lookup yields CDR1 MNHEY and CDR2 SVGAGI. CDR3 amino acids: CASRRERLTGELFF. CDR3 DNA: TGTGCCAGCAGGCGGGAAAGATTAACCGGGGAGCTGTTTTTT.

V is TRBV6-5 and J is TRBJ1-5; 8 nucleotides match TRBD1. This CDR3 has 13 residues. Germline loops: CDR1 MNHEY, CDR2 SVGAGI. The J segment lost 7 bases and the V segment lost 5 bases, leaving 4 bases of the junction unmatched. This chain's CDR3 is CASSTQGGQPQHF. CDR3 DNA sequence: TGTGCCAGCAGTACACAGGGGGGACAGCCCCAGCATTTT.

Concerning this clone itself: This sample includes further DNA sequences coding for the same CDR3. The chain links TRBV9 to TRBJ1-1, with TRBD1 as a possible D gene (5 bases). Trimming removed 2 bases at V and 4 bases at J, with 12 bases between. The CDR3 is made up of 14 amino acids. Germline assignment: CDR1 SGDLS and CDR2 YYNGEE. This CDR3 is CASSVRVRGTEAFF. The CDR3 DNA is TGTGCCAGCAGCGTCCGCGTTAGGGGCACTGAAGCTTTCTTT.

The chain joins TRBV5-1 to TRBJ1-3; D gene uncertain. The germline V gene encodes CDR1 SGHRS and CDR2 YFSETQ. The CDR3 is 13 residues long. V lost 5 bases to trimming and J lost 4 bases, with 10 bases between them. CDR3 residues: CASSNGEGNTIYF. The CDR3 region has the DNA TGCGCCAGCAGTAACGGGGAGGGAAACACCATATATTTT.

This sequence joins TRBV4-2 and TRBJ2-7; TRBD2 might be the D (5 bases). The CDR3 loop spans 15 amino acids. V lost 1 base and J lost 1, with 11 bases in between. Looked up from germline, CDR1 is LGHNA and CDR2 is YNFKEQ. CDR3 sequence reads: CASSQATGNSYEQYF. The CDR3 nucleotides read TGTGCCAGCAGCCAAGCGACCGGGAATTCCTACGAGCAGTACTTC.

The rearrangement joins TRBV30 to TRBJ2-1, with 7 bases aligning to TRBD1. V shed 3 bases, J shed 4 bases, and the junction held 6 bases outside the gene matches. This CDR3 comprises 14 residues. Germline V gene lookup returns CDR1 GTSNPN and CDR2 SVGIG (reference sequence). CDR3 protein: CAWRAGTAYNEQFF. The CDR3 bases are TGTGCCTGGAGAGCCGGGACAGCTTACAATGAGCAGTTCTTC.

The CDR3 sequence is CASSLDRIQGAYEQYF. CDR3 sequence (DNA): TGCGCCAGCAGCTTGGATAGGATACAGGGGGCATACGAGCAGTACTTC. This chain links TRBV5-1 with TRBJ2-7; 9 bases map to TRBD1. Germline-derived CDR1 and CDR2 are SGHRS and YFSETQ. The CDR3 consists of 16 residues. With 0 bases clipped from V and 4 bases from J, the junction kept 8 bases outside the gene matches. Full variable domain (remainder filled in from reference TRBV5-1 and TRBJ2-7): KAGVTQTPRYLIKTRGQQVTLSCSPISGHRSVSWYQQTPGQGLQFLFEYFSETQRNKGNFPGRFSGRQFSNSRSEMNVSTLELGDSALYLCASSLDRIQGAYEQYFGPGTRLTVT.

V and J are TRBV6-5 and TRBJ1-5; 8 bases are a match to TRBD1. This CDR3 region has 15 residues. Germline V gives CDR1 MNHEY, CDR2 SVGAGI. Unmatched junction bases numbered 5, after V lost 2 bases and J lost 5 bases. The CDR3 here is CASSYQGQGHQPQHF. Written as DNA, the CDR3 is TGTGCCAGCAGTTACCAAGGACAGGGCCATCAGCCCCAGCATTTT.

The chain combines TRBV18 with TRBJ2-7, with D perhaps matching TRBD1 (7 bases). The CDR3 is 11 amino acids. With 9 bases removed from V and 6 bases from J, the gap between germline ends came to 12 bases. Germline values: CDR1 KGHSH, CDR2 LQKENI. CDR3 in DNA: TGTGCCAGATCCCAGGGGGGCGAGCAGTACTTC. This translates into CARSQGGEQYF.

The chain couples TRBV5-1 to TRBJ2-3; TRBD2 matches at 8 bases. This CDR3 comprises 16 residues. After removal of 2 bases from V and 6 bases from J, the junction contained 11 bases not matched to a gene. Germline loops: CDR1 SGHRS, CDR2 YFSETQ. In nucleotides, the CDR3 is TGCGCCAGCAGCTTTTGGGTAGCGGGGTCGATGGATACGCAGTATTTT. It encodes CASSFWVAGSMDTQYF.

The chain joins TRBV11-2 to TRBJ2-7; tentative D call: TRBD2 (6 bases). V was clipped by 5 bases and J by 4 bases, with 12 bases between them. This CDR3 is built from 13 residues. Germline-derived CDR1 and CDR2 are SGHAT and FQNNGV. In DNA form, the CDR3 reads TGTGCCAGCAGCACCCGGGACTTGTACGAGCAGTACTTC. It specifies CASSTRDLYEQYF.

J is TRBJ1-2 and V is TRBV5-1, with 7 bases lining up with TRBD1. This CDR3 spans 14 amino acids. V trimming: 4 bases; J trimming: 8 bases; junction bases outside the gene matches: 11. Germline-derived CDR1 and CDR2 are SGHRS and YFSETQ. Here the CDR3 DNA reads TGCGCCAGCAGCCGGGGACAGCCCGAGAGGGGCTACACCTTC. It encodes CASSRGQPERGYTF.

This CDR3 is CASSLGTSGINEQFF. The CDR3 bases are TGTGCCAGCAGCTTAGGGACTAGCGGGATTAATGAGCAGTTCTTC. The chain carries TRBV7-3 and TRBJ2-1; the match to TRBD2 covers 13 bases. The CDR3 contains 15 residues. CDR1 is SGHTA and CDR2 is FQGTGA in the germline V gene. V shed 2 bases, J shed 7 bases, and the junction held 2 bases outside the gene matches.

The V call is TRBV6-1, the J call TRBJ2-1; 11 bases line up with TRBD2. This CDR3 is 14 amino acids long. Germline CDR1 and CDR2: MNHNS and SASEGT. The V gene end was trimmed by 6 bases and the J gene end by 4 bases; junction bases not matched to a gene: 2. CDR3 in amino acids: CASSLAGGYNEQFF. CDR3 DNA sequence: TGTGCCAGCAGCCTAGCGGGGGGATACAATGAGCAGTTCTTC.

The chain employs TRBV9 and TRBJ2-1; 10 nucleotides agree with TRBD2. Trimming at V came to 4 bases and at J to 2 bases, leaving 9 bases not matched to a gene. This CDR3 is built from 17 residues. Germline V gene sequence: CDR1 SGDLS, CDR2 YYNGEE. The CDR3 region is CASSPASGSRPYNEQFF. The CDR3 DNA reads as TGTGCCAGCAGCCCGGCTAGCGGGAGCAGGCCCTACAATGAGCAGTTCTTC.

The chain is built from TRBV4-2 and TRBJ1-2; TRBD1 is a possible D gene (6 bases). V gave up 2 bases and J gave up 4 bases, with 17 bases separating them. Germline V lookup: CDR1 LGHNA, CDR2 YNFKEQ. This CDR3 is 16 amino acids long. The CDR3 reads CASSQPEQGPLYGYTF. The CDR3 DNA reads TGTGCCAGCAGCCAACCCGAGCAGGGGCCCCTCTATGGCTACACCTTC.

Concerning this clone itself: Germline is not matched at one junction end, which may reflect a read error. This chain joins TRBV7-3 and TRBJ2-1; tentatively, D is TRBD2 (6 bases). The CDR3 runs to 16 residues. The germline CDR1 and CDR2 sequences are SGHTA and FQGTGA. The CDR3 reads CASSIHGGDSDNEQFF. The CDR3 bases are TGTGCCAGCAGCATACATGGAGGGGACTCCGACAATGAGCAGTTCTTC.

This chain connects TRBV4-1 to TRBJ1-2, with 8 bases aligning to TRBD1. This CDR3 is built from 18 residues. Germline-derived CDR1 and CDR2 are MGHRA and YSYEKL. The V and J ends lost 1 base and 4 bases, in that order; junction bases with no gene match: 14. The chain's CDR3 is CASSQAIKQGEFRYGYTF. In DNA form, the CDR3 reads TGCGCCAGCAGCCAAGCTATTAAACAGGGGGAGTTTCGCTATGGCTACACCTTC.

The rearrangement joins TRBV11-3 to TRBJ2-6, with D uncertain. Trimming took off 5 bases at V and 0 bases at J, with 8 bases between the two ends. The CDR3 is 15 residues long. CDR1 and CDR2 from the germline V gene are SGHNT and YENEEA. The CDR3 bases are TGTGCCAGCAGCCCCCACACCTCTGGGGCCAACGTCCTGACTTTC. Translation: CASSPHTSGANVLTF.

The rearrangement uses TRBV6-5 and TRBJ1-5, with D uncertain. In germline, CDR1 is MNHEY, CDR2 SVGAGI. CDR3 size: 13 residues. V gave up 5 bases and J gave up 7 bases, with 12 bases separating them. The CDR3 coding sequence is TGTGCCAGCAGTACCCGTGAGGGACAGCCCCAGCATTTT. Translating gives CASSTREGQPQHF.

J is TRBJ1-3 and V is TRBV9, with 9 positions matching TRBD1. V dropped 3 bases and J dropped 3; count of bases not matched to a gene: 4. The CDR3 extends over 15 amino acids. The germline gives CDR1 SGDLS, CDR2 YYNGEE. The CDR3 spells CASSARDRDGNTIYF. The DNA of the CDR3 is TGTGCCAGCAGCGCTCGGGACAGGGATGGAAACACCATATATTTT.

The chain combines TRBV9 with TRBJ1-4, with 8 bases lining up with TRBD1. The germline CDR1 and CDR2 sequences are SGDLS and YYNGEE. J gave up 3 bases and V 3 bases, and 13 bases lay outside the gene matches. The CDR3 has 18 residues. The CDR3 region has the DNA TGTGCCAGCAGCGAAGTCGATACAGGGGGATGGGCTAATGAAAAACTGTTTTTT. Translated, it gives CASSEVDTGGWANEKLFF.

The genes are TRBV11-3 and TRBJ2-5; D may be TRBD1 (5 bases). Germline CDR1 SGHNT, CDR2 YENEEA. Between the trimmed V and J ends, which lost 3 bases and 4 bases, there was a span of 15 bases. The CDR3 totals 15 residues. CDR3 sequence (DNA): TGTGCCAGCAGCTTCCGGGCCCTAAGGGGAGAGACCCAGTACTTC. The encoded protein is CASSFRALRGETQYF.

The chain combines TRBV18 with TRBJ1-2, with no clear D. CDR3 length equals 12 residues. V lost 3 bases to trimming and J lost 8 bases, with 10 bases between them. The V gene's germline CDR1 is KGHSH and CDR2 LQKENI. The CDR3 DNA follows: TGTGCCAGCTCACCTTCCGAGGGAGGCTACACCTTC. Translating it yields CASSPSEGGYTF.

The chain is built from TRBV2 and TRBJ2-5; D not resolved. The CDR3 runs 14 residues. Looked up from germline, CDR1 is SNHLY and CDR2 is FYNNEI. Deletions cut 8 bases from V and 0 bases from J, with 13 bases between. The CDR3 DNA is TGTGCCAGCGGTAAAGCCCCGTACCAAGAGACCCAGTACTTC. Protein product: CASGKAPYQETQYF.

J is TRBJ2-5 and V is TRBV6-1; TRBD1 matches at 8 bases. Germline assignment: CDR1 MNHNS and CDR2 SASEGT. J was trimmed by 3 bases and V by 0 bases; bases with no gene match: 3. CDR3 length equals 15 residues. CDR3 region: CASSEAQGAEETQYF. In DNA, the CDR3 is TGTGCCAGCAGTGAAGCTCAGGGGGCGGAAGAGACCCAGTACTTC.

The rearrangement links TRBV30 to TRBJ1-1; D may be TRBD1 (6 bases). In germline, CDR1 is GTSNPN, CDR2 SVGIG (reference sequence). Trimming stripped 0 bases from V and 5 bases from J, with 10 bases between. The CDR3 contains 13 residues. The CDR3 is CAWSVSGATEAFF. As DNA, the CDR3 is TGTGCCTGGAGTGTATCAGGGGCGACTGAAGCTTTCTTT.

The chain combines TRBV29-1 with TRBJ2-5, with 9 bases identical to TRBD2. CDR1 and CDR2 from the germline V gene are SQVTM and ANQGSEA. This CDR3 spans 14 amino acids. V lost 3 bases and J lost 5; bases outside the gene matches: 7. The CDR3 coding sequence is TGCAGCGTTGACGGCGGGGGGGCCAGTGAGACCCAGTACTTC. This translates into CSVDGGGASETQYF.